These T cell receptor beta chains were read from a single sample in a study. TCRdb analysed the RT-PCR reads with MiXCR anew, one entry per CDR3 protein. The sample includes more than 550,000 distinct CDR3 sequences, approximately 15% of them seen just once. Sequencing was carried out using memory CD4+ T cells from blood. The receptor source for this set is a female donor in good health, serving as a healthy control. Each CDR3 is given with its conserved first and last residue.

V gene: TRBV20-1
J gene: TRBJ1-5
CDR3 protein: CSARVATNQPQHF

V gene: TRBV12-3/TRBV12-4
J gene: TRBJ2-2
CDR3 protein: CASSSRSFTGAGELFF

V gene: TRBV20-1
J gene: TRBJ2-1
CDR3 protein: CSASSNSVGGTGDEQFF

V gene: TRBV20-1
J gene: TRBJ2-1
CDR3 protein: CSALAMDGSSYNEQFF

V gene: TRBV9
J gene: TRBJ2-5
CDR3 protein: CASSVDWETQYF

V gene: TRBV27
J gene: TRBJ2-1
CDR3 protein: CASSSPLSSYNEQFF

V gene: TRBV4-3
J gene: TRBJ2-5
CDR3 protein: CASSQGRTSGPQETQYF

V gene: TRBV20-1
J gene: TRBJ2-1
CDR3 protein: CSARVGSAGGEQFF

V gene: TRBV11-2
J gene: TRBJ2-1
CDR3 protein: CASRQWPGGLGNEQFF

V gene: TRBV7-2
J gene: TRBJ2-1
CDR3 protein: CASSPTSGGAFNEQFF

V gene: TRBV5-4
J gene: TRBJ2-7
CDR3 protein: CASSPGGLSGHYEQYF

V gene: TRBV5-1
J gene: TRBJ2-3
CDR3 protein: CASSFGTALTLSGDTQYF

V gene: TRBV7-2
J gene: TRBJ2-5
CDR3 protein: CASSLPPGPLETQYF

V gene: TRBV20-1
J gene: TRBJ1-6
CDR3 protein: CSAKWMQGADSPLHF

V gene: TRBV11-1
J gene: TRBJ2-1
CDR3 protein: CARSEGLAGGLQFF

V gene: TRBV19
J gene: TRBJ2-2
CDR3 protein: CASSRQGATGELFF

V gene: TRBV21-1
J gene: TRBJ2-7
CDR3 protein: CASSAGQGVYEQYF

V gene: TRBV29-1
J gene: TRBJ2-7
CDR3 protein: CSATRGSYEQYF

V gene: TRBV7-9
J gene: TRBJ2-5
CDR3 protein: CASSARASFQETQYF

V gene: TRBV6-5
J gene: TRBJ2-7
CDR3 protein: CASSRLVQGWPYEQYF

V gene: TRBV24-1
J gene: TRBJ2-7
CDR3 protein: CATSDRLAGGGEQYF

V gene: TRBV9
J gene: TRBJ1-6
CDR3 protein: CASSVVSGGPLHF

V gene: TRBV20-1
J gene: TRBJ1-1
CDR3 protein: CSARTGGNTEAFF

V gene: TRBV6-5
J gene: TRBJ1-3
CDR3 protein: CASSYSDRPRSGNTIYF

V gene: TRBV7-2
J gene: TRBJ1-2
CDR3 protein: CASTDSPGQNGYTF

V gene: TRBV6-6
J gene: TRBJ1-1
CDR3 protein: CASTRTSSTEAFF

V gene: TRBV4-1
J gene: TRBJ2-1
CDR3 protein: CASSQGFGTSGNEQFF

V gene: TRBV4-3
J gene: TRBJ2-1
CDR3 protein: CASALAGQSYNEQFF

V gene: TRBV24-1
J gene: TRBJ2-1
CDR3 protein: CATSDFGDEQFF

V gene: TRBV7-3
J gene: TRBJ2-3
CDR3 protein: CASSSRPTEKYF

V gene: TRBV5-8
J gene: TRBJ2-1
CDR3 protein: CASNVGLGRNEQFF

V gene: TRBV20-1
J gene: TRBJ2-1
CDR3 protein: CSVRGGTSGIDEQFF

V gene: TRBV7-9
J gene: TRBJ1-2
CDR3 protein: CASSFNMGSGGYTF

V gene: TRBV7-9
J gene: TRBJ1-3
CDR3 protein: CASSFSGSGNTIYF

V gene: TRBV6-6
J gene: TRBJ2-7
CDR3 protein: CASSYPSGISSYEQYF

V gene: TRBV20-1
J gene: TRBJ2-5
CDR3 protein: CSARDSPLAWRETQYF

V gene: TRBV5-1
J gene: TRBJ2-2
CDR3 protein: CASSLADSNTGELFF

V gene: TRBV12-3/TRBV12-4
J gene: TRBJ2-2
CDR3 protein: CASSQTSLGELFF

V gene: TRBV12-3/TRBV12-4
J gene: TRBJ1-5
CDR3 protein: CASSTGTGGWSNQPQHF

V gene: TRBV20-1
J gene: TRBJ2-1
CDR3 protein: CSASDNNQQFF

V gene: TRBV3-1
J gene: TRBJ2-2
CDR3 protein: CASSQDWRGGGFGELFF

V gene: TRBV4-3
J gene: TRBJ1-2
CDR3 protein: CASSQERNWGGGYTF

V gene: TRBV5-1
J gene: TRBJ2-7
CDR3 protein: CASSLVSGAQGEQYF

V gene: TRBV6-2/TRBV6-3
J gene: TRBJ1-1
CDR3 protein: CASSSQHNTEAFF

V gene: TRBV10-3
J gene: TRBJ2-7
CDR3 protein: CAISESLGKSYEQYF

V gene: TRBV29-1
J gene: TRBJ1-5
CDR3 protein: CSVAGGLNQPQHF

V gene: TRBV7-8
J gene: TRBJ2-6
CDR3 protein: CASSLLRLAGDLSGANVLTF

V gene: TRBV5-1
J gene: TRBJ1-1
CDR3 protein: CASRLEQIGWGTEAFF

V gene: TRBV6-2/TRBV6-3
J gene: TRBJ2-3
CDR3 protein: CASRHPTGFGTDTQYF

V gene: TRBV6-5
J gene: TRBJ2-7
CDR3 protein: CASSRDWASYEQYF